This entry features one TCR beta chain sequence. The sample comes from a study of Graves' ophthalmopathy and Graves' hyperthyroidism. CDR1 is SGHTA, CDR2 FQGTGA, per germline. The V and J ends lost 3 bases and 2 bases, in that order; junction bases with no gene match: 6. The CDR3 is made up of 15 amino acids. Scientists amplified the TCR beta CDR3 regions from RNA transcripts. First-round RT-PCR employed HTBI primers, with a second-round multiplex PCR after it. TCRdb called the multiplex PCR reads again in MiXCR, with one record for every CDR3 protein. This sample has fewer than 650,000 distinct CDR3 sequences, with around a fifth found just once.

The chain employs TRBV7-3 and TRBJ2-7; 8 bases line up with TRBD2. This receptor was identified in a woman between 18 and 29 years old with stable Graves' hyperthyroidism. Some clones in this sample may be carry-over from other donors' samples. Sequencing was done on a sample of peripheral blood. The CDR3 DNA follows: TGTGCCAGCAGCTTGAGAGGGCGGGGGGCCTACGAGCAGTACTTC. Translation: CASSLRGRGAYEQYF.